The 8 T cell receptor beta chains below all came from one sample that was sequenced in a study of blood T cell repertoires in COVID-19 (dated by TCRdb to about 2020). Libraries were constructed by the immunoSEQ multiplex PCR assay. TCRdb stores this immuneACCESS table with in-frame sequences only. Part of the clones is absent; in the studies checked, under half of the shortfall reflects unresolved V genes, and no reason is known for the rest. For this sample the table gives roughly 110,000 clones, of which approximately 91% were detected only once. 8% to 9.5% of the sample is in the top ten clones. The sequenced material came from peripheral blood. These receptors all stem from a woman between 65 and 79 years old who had recovered from COVID-19.

V is TRBV19 and J is TRBJ1-4; D perhaps matches TRBD1 (6 bases). The CDR3 totals 15 residues. Trimming removed 5 bases from V and 0 bases from J, with 10 bases in between. Germline CDR1 and CDR2: LNHDA and SQIVND (reference sequence). CDR3 DNA sequence: TGTGCCAGTAGTCCGACAGGTTCAACTAATGAAAAACTGTTTTTT. Translating gives CASSPTGSTNEKLFF.

The chain couples TRBV2 to TRBJ2-1; D possibly corresponds to TRBD1 (5 bases). Between the trimmed V and J ends, which lost 10 bases and 0 bases, there was a span of 19 bases. Germline V gene sequence: CDR1 SNHLY, CDR2 FYNNEI. This CDR3 spans 16 amino acids. CDR3 sequence: CAINQGYISSYNEQFF. CDR3 bases: TGTGCCATAAATCAGGGTTACATTAGCTCCTACAATGAGCAGTTCTTC. The complete variable domain, with remaining parts taken from reference TRBV2 and TRBJ2-1, reads EPEVTQTPSHQVTQMGQEVILRCVPISNHLYFYWYRQILGQKVEFLVSFYNNEISEKSEIFDDQFSVERPDGSNFTLKIRSTKLEDSAMYFCAINQGYISSYNEQFFGPGTRLTVL.

The V gene is TRBV20-1, the J gene TRBJ2-5; 7 nucleotides match TRBD1. This CDR3 region has 17 residues. The V gene end was trimmed by 3 bases and the J gene end by 4 bases; junction bases not matched to a gene: 17. CDR1 is DFQATT and CDR2 is SNEGSKA in the germline V gene (reference sequence). CDR3 loop: CSASQYGAGGVGETQYF. Here the CDR3 DNA reads TGCAGTGCTAGTCAATATGGGGCAGGGGGAGTAGGAGAGACCCAGTACTTC.

This chain joins TRBV5-1 and TRBJ2-5; 13 positions agree with TRBD2. V lost 3 bases and J lost 2; bases outside the gene matches: 4. Germline values: CDR1 SGHRS, CDR2 YFSETQ. The CDR3 sequence is 16 residues long. The CDR3, as DNA: TGCGCCAGCAGCTGGGGGACTAGCGGGGCACAAGAGACCCAGTACTTC. Its translation: CASSWGTSGAQETQYF.

The chain links TRBV29-1 to TRBJ2-2; TRBD1 matches at 8 bases. The junction had 7 bases not matched to a gene; V was cut back by 4 bases and J by 6 bases. The germline V gene encodes CDR1 SQVTM and CDR2 ANQGSEA. This CDR3 comprises 14 residues. The DNA of the CDR3 is TGCAGCGTTGGGGTCGCAGGGGGCCCCGGGGAGCTGTTTTTT. Its translation: CSVGVAGGPGELFF.

This clone was detected once. The chain has TRBV4-3 and TRBJ1-2; D is unresolved. This CDR3 has 15 residues. Between the trimmed V and J ends, which lost 0 bases and 8 bases, there was a span of 16 bases. Germline loops: CDR1 LGHNA, CDR2 YSLEER. CDR3 in DNA: TGCGCCAGCAGCCAAGAGGCCAGGCAGTCGGGGGGCTACACCTTC. Protein sequence: CASSQEARQSGGYTF.

V and J are TRBV21-1 and TRBJ1-1; the tabulated D call, TRBD1, remains unverified against the DNA. TRBV21-1 represents a pseudogene. There are 15 residues in the CDR3. The CDR3 DNA is TGTGCCAGCAGCAAAGAGGGGCAGGGGGGAACTGAAGCTTTCTTT. Its translation: CASSKEGQGGTEAFF.

The chain combines TRBV18 with TRBJ2-2, with TRBD2 matching 7 bases. CDR1 and CDR2 (germline): KGHSH, LQKENI. This CDR3 has 14 amino acids. After removal of 0 bases from V and 8 bases from J, the junction contained 3 bases not matched to a gene. The CDR3 reads CASSPPAGVGELFF. The CDR3 nucleotides are TGTGCCAGCTCACCACCGGCGGGAGTGGGGGAGCTGTTTTTT.